What follows are 24 T cell receptor beta chains derived from one specimen sequenced in a study of T cell repertoires in cytomegalovirus infection (dated by TCRdb to the late 2010s). The sequencing machine was an Illumina HiSeq 1500. TCRdb itself trimmed the public reads at Q25 with fastp, ran MiXCR and retained productive beta chains. Each record represents a unique CDR3 protein, reported with the most common genes and DNA among its rows. The sample table contains under 600,000 distinct CDR3 sequences; only one count was recorded for about 15% of them. 20% to 30% of the sample lies in the top ten. Specimen: CD8+ T cells from PBMCs. These receptors all stem from a human donor in good health (CMV status not recorded). Some clones in this sample may be carry-over from other donors' samples.

Many counts were recorded for this clonotype. The rearrangement joins TRBV6-6 to TRBJ2-7, with D perhaps TRBD2 (7 bases). The CDR3 spans 17 residues. The V gene lost 0 bases and the J gene lost 5 bases, with 20 bases spanning the gap. Germline CDR1 reads MNHNY; CDR2 reads SVGAGI (reference sequence). The CDR3, as DNA: TGTGCCAGCAGTTACTCGATTAGCCCCGTAGGGGGGGACGAGCAGTACTTC. Translation: CASSYSISPVGGDEQYF.

In its sample, this clonotype was seen many times. The rearrangement uses TRBV7-3 and TRBJ2-5, with 11 bases lining up with TRBD2. CDR3 length: 18 residues. Germline assignment: CDR1 SGHTA and CDR2 FQGTGA. Germline trimming cut 0 bases from V and 0 bases from J; bases unmatched to any gene: 6. The CDR3 is CASSLTPRLAGNQETQYF. The CDR3 nucleotides are TGTGCCAGCAGCTTAACCCCGAGACTAGCGGGGAACCAAGAGACCCAGTACTTC.

This clonotype has a handful of counts. V usage is TRBV10-3 and J usage is TRBJ2-1, with TRBD2 identical over 11 bases. This CDR3 region has 15 residues. From germline, CDR1 is ENHRY and CDR2 SYGVKD. J was trimmed by 10 bases and V by 2 bases; bases with no gene match: 7. CDR3 nucleotide sequence: TGTGCCATCAGTGAGGGGACTAGCGGTATGTCGGAGCAGTTCTTC. Its translation is CAISEGTSGMSEQFF.

This clonotype came up many times. The chain uses TRBV7-9 and TRBJ2-2; 7 bases are shared with TRBD1. V gave up 4 bases and J gave up 6 bases; unmatched junction bases: 11. Germline assignment: CDR1 SEHNR and CDR2 FQNEAQ (reference sequence). CDR3 size: 16 residues. DNA of the CDR3: TGTGCCAGCAGCTCAACCGACAGGGAAAAGGCCGGGGAGCTGTTTTTT. It specifies CASSSTDREKAGELFF.

This clonotype showed up many times. This chain uses TRBV20-1 with TRBJ2-3; the match to TRBD2 covers 11 bases. The CDR3 has 15 amino acids. The trim removed 6 bases at V and 0 bases at J, leaving 5 bases unmatched. Germline lookup yields CDR1 DFQATT and CDR2 SNEGSKA (reference sequence). The CDR3 DNA reads as TGCAGTGCCTGGACTAGCGGGTCTAGCACAGATACGCAGTATTTT. Its translation: CSAWTSGSSTDTQYF.

V is TRBV14 and J is TRBJ1-2; D is unresolved. This CDR3 has 13 residues. The germline V gene encodes CDR1 SGHDN and CDR2 FVKESK. Between the trimmed V and J ends, which lost 5 bases and 2 bases, there was a span of 9 bases. This CDR3 is CASSGKQNYGYTF. The CDR3, as DNA: TGTGCCAGCAGCGGCAAACAAAACTATGGCTACACCTTC. Full variable domain (missing parts from reference TRBV14 and TRBJ1-2): EAGVTQFPSHSVIEKGQTVTLRCDPISGHDNLYWYRRVMGKEIKFLLHFVKESKQDESGMPNNRFLAERTGGTYSTLKVQPAELEDSGVYFCASSGKQNYGYTFGSGTRLTVV.

J is TRBJ2-1 and V is TRBV6-2 or TRBV6-3; D call uncertain. Germline V CDR1 and CDR2: MNHEY, SVGEGT. V gave up 6 bases and J gave up 6 bases, with 9 bases separating them. The CDR3 has 12 amino acids. CDR3 sequence: CASSLPPNEQFF. CDR3 nucleotides: TGTGCCAGCAGCCTACCCCCCAATGAGCAGTTCTTC.

The table lists this clonotype with a few counts. The V and J genes are TRBV19 and TRBJ1-2; TRBD1 is a possible D gene (5 bases). The V end was cut by 3 bases, the J end by 10 bases, with 12 bases between. This CDR3 is 12 amino acids long. Germline CDR1 LNHDA, CDR2 SQIVND (reference sequence). CDR3 nucleotides: TGTGCCAGTAGTATCCAGGGTATGGACTACACCTTC. Amino acids: CASSIQGMDYTF.

Ten or more counts support this clonotype. This chain connects TRBV4-1 to TRBJ2-1, with TRBD2 matching 7 bases. The V gene's germline CDR1 is MGHRA and CDR2 YSYEKL. The CDR3 is 14 residues long. The J segment lost 5 bases and the V segment lost 3 bases, leaving 4 bases of the junction unmatched. This CDR3 reads CASSHISGDNEQFF. As DNA, the CDR3 is TGCGCCAGCAGCCATATAAGCGGGGACAATGAGCAGTTCTTC.

This clonotype was observed many times. The rearrangement joins TRBV6-1 to TRBJ1-5; D is undetermined. From germline, CDR1 is MNHNS and CDR2 SASEGT. V was cut by 7 bases and J by 4 bases, with 11 bases left in between. This CDR3 is 13 amino acids long. In nucleotides, the CDR3 is TGTGCCAGCAAAAGGGTGCCTAATCAGCCCCAGCATTTT. Protein product: CASKRVPNQPQHF.

The table lists this clonotype with a few counts. V usage is TRBV4-1 and J usage is TRBJ2-7; TRBD2 matches at 8 bases. Germline V gene lookup returns CDR1 MGHRA and CDR2 YSYEKL. With V trimmed by 3 bases and J by 5 bases, 9 bases remained unmatched. The length of the CDR3 is 15 residues. The CDR3 DNA follows: TGCGCCAGCAGCCACCGGGGGGCGGGGGGCGACGAGCAGTACTTC. Amino acid sequence: CASSHRGAGGDEQYF.

This chain connects TRBV24-1 to TRBJ2-3; 12 nucleotides align to TRBD2. CDR3 size: 18 residues. Germline loops: CDR1 KGHDR, CDR2 SFDVKD. Trimming at V came to 0 bases and at J to 4 bases, leaving 7 bases not matched to a gene. CDR3 sequence reads: CATSDLGPSGRAADTQYF. The CDR3 nucleotides are TGTGCCACCAGTGATTTGGGGCCTAGCGGGAGGGCCGCAGATACGCAGTATTTT.

This clonotype was picked up many times. This sequence joins TRBV7-6 and TRBJ2-7; D not certain. CDR3 size: 14 residues. CDR1 is SGHVS, CDR2 FNYEAQ, per germline. Trimming left V 5 bases short and J 6 bases short, with 17 bases between. This chain's CDR3 is CASSRTVSSSEQYF. In DNA, the CDR3 is TGTGCCAGCAGCCGTACGGTGAGTTCTTCCGAGCAGTACTTC. Variable domain in full (rest from reference TRBV7-6 and TRBJ2-7): GAGVSQSPRYKVTKRGQDVALRCDPISGHVSLYWYRQALGQGPEFLTYFNYEAQQDKSGLPNDRFSAERPEGSISTLTIQRTEQRDSAMYRCASSRTVSSSEQYFGPGTRLTVT.

This clonotype came up many times. The CDR3 sequence is CASSLPSGYEQYF. The CDR3 DNA reads TGTGCCAGCAGCTTACCTAGCGGGTACGAGCAGTACTTC. The V call is TRBV7-6, the J call TRBJ2-7; TRBD2 agrees at 8 bases. The CDR3 is 13 amino acids. Per the germline V gene, CDR1 is SGHVS and CDR2 is FNYEAQ. The V and J ends lost 2 bases and 4 bases, in that order; junction bases with no gene match: 1. The whole variable domain, filled in from reference TRBV7-6 and TRBJ2-7, reads GAGVSQSPRYKVTKRGQDVALRCDPISGHVSLYWYRQALGQGPEFLTYFNYEAQQDKSGLPNDRFSAERPEGSISTLTIQRTEQRDSAMYRCASSLPSGYEQYFGPGTRLTVT.

The sample holds a few counts of this clonotype. CDR3 sequence (DNA): TGTGCCAGCAGCCCAAAGAATACCTATGGCTACACCTTC. This sequence encodes CASSPKNTYGYTF. The chain carries TRBV6-1 and TRBJ1-2; D gene unclear. This CDR3 spans 13 amino acids. Looked up from germline, CDR1 is MNHNS and CDR2 is SASEGT. Between the trimmed V and J ends, which lost 6 bases and 4 bases, there was a span of 12 bases.

This clonotype was detected a few times. The chain joins TRBV5-1 to TRBJ1-1; TRBD1 agrees at 7 bases. Germline V gene lookup returns CDR1 SGHRS and CDR2 YFSETQ. The CDR3 has 15 amino acids. After removal of 0 bases from V and 1 base from J, the junction contained 3 bases not matched to a gene. The CDR3 region has the DNA TGCGCCAGCAGCTTGGGGGGGACAGAGAACACTGAAGCTTTCTTT. As protein: CASSLGGTENTEAFF.

This clonotype was counted ten times or more. The chain employs TRBV27 and TRBJ1-5, with no clear D. Germline V gives CDR1 MNHEY, CDR2 SMNVEV (reference sequence). This CDR3 has 14 residues. Between the trimmed V and J ends, which lost 3 bases and 2 bases, there was a span of 8 bases. The CDR3: CASSFAGGNQPQHF. The CDR3 bases are TGTGCCAGCAGTTTCGCGGGTGGCAATCAGCCCCAGCATTTT.

The chain joins TRBV6-5 to TRBJ1-1; 7 bases are a match to TRBD1. J lost 6 bases, V lost 2 bases, and 3 bases had no gene match. Germline V gene lookup returns CDR1 MNHEY and CDR2 SVGAGI. This CDR3 spans 13 amino acids. CDR3 sequence reads: CASSYGGTAEAFF. The CDR3 region has the DNA TGTGCCAGCAGTTACGGTGGGACAGCTGAAGCTTTCTTT.

This clonotype came up many times. The chain couples TRBV7-8 to TRBJ1-1; D is unresolved. Germline V gene lookup returns CDR1 SGHVS and CDR2 FQNEAQ. This CDR3 is 13 amino acids long. Trimming took off 1 base at V and 8 bases at J, with 11 bases between the two ends. CDR3 in DNA: TGTGCCAGCAGCTTAGGTCCCCAGCTCGAAGCTTTCTTT. Translated: CASSLGPQLEAFF.

The V gene is TRBV4-1, the J gene TRBJ2-7; D gene ambiguous. The CDR3 sequence is 12 residues long. CDR1 is MGHRA, CDR2 YSYEKL, per germline. The V and J ends lost 1 base and 7 bases respectively, with 8 bases between them. The CDR3 protein is CASSQVNGEQYF. In DNA form, the CDR3 reads TGCGCCAGCAGCCAAGTAAATGGGGAGCAGTACTTC.

The sample holds many counts of this clonotype. The chain joins TRBV4-1 to TRBJ2-2; 11 bases are a match to TRBD2. V shed 2 bases and J 5 bases; nucleotides not matched to a gene: 7. The CDR3 spans 17 residues. Germline assignment: CDR1 MGHRA and CDR2 YSYEKL. CDR3 in DNA: TGCGCCAGCAGCCAAAAGCTGCCTAGCGGGGGGACCGGGGAGCTGTTTTTT. Translated, it gives CASSQKLPSGGTGELFF.

This clonotype was picked up many times. The chain employs TRBV7-9 and TRBJ2-1; a possible D gene is TRBD1 (6 bases). CDR3 length equals 17 residues. V lost 1 base to trimming and J lost 5 bases, with 18 bases between them. Germline V gene lookup returns CDR1 SEHNR and CDR2 FQNEAQ (reference sequence). CDR3 in amino acids: CASSLDLGALRDNEQFF. CDR3 nucleotide sequence: TGTGCCAGCAGCTTAGATCTGGGGGCTCTTCGAGACAATGAGCAGTTCTTC. Supplemented by reference TRBV7-9 and TRBJ2-1, the full variable domain reads DTGVSQNPRHKITKRGQNVTFRCDPISEHNRLYWYRQTLGQGPEFLTYFQNEAQLEKSRLLSDRFSAERPKGSFSTLEIQRTEQGDSAMYLCASSLDLGALRDNEQFFGPGTRLTVL.

This clonotype was counted a few times. The chain is built from TRBV15 and TRBJ1-2, with 10 positions matching TRBD1. The CDR3 runs 15 residues. In germline, CDR1 is LNHNV, CDR2 YYDKDF (reference sequence). The trim removed 5 bases at V and 3 bases at J, leaving 6 bases unmatched. The CDR3 DNA reads as TGTGCCACCAGCCCAAGGGGGACAGGGGACTATGGCTACACCTTC. Encoded protein: CATSPRGTGDYGYTF.

This clonotype was detected a few times. V usage is TRBV19 and J usage is TRBJ1-5; tentatively, D is TRBD1 (6 bases). V was cut by 9 bases and J by 4 bases, with 19 bases left in between. The germline V gene encodes CDR1 LNHDA and CDR2 SQIVND (reference sequence). The CDR3 has 15 residues. CDR3 sequence reads: CASRTGLDTNQPQHF. DNA of the CDR3: TGTGCCAGCCGAACAGGGCTGGATACAAATCAGCCCCAGCATTTT.